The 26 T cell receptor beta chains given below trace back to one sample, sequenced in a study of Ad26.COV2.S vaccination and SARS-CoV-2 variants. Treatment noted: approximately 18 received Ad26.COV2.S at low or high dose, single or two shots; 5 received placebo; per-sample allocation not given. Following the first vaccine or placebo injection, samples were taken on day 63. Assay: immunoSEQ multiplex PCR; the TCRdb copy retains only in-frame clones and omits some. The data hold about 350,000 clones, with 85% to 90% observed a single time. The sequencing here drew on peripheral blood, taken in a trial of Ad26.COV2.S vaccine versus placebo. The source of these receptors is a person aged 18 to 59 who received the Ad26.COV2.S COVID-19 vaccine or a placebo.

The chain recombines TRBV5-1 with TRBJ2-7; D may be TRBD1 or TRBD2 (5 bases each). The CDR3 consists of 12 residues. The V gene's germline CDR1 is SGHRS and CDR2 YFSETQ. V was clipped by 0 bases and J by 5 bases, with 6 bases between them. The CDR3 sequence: CASSLVGDEQYF. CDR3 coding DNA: TGCGCCAGCAGCTTGGTGGGGGACGAGCAGTACTTC.

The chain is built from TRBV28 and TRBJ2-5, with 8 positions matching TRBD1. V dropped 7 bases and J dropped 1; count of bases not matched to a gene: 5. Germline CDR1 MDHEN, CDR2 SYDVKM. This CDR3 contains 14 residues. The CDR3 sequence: CASNDRGLQETQYF. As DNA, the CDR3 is TGTGCCAGCAATGACAGGGGCCTCCAAGAGACCCAGTACTTC.

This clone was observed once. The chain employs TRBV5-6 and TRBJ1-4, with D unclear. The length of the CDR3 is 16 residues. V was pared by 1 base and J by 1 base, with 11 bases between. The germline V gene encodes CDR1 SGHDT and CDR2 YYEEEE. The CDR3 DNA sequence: TGTGCCAGCAGCTTGAGCCCCGAGGGAACTAATGAAAAACTGTTTTTT. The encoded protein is CASSLSPEGTNEKLFF.

The CDR3 sequence is CASSFRTSGRENEQFF. The CDR3 coding sequence is TGTGCCAGCAGCTTCAGGACTAGCGGGAGGGAAAATGAGCAGTTCTTC. This chain joins TRBV5-8 and TRBJ2-1; TRBD2 aligns across 15 bases. J was trimmed by 7 bases and V by 2 bases; bases with no gene match: 4. There are 16 residues in the CDR3. Per the germline V gene, CDR1 is SGHTS and CDR2 is YDEGEE.

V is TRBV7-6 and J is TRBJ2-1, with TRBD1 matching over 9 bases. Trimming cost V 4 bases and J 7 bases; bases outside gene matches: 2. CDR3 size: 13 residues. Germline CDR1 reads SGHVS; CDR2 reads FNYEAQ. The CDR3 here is CASSWDRVNEQFF. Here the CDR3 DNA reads TGTGCCAGCAGCTGGGACAGGGTTAATGAGCAGTTCTTC.

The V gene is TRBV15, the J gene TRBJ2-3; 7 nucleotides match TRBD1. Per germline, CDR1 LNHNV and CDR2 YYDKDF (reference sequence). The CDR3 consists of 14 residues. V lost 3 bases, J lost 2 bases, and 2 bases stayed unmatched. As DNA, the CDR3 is TGTGCCACCAGCAGGACAGGGAACACAGATACGCAGTATTTT. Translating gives CATSRTGNTDTQYF. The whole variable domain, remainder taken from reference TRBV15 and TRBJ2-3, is DAMVIQNPRYQVTQFGKPVTLSCSQTLNHNVMYWYQQKSSQAPKLLFHYYDKDFNNEADTPDNFQSRRPNTSFCFLDIRSPGLGDTAMYLCATSRTGNTDTQYFGPGTRLTVL.

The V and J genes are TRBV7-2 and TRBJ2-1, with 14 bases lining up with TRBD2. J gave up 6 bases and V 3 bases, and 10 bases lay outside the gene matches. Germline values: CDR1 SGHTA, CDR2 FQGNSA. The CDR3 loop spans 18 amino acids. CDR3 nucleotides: TGTGCCAGCAGCTTGACCCGACTAGCGGGGGGGCCAGGCAATGAGCAGTTCTTC. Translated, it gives CASSLTRLAGGPGNEQFF.

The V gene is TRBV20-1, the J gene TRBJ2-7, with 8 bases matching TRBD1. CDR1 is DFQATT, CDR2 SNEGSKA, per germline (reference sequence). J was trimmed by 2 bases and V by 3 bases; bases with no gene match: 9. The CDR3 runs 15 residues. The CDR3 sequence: CSASVSVTGAYEQYF. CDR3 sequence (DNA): TGCAGTGCTAGTGTCTCGGTGACAGGGGCCTACGAGCAGTACTTC.

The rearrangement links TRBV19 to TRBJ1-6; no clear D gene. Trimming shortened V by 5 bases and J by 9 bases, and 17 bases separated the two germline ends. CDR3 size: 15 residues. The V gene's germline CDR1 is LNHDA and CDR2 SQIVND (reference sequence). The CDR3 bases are TGTGCCAGTAGTTCCGACGGACTGGATTCTTCACCCCTCCACTTT. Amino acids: CASSSDGLDSSPLHF.

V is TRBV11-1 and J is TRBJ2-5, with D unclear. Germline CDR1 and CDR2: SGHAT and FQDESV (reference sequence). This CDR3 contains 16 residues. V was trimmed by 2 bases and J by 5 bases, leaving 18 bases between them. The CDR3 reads CASSLSPGPGLETQYF. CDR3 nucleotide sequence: TGTGCCAGCAGCTTATCACCCGGTCCCGGGCTTGAGACCCAGTACTTC.

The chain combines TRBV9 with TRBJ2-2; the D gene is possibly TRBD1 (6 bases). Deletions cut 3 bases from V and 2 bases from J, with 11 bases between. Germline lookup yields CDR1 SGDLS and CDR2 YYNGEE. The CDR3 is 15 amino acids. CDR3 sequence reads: CASSAVQGNTGELFF. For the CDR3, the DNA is TGTGCCAGCAGCGCGGTACAGGGAAACACCGGGGAGCTGTTTTTT.

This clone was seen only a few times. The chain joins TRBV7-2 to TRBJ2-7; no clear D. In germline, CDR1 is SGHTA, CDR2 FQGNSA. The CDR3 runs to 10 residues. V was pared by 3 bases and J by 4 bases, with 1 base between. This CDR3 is CASSFYEQYF. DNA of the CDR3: TGTGCCAGCAGCTTTTACGAGCAGTACTTC.

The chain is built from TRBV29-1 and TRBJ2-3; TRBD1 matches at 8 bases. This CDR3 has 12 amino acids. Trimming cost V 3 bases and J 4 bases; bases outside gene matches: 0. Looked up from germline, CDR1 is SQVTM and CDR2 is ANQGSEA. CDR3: CSVETGADTQYF. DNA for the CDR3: TGCAGCGTTGAGACAGGGGCAGATACGCAGTATTTT.

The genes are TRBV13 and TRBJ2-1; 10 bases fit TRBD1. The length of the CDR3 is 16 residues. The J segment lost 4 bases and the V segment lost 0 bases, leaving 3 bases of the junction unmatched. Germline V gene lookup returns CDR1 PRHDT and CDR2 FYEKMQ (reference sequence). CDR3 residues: CASSLGGQGVYNEQFF. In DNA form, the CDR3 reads TGTGCCAGCAGCTTAGGTGGACAGGGGGTATACAATGAGCAGTTCTTC.

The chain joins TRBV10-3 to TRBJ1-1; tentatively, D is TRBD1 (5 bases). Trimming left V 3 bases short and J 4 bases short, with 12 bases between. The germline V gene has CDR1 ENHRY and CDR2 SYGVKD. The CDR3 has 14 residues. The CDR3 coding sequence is TGTGCCATCAGTGATCCAGGGATCGGCACTGAAGCTTTCTTT. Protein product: CAISDPGIGTEAFF.

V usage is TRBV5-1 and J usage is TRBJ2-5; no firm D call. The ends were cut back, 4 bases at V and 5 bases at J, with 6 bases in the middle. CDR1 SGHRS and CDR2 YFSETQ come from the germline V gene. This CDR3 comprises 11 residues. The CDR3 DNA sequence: TGCGCCAGCAGCCGAACGGAGACCCAGTACTTC. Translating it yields CASSRTETQYF. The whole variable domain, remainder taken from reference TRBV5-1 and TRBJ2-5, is KAGVTQTPRYLIKTRGQQVTLSCSPISGHRSVSWYQQTPGQGLQFLFEYFSETQRNKGNFPGRFSGRQFSNSRSEMNVSTLELGDSALYLCASSRTETQYFGPGTRLLVL.

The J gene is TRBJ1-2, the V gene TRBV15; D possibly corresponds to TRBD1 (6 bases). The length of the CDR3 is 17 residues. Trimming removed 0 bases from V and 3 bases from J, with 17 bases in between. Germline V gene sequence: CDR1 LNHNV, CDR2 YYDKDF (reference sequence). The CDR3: CATSRDLLGGRDYGYTF. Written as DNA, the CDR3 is TGTGCCACCAGCAGAGACCTATTAGGGGGGCGCGACTATGGCTACACCTTC. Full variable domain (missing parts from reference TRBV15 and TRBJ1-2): DAMVIQNPRYQVTQFGKPVTLSCSQTLNHNVMYWYQQKSSQAPKLLFHYYDKDFNNEADTPDNFQSRRPNTSFCFLDIRSPGLGDTAMYLCATSRDLLGGRDYGYTFGSGTRLTVV.

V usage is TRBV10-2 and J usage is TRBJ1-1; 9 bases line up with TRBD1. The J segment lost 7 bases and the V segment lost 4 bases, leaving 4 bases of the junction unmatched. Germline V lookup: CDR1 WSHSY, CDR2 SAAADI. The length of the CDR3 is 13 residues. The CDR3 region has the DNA TGCGCCAGCAGTGGGACAGGGGTGGGTGAAGCTTTCTTT. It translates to CASSGTGVGEAFF.

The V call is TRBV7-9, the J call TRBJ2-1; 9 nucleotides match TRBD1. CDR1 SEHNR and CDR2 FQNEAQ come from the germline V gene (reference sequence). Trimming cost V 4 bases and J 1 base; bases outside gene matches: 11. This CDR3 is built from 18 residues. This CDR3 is CASSSGTGFVRSYNEQFF. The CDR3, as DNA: TGTGCCAGCAGCTCAGGGACAGGGTTCGTTAGGTCCTACAATGAGCAGTTCTTC. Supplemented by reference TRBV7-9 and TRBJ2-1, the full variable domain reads DTGVSQNPRHKITKRGQNVTFRCDPISEHNRLYWYRQTLGQGPEFLTYFQNEAQLEKSRLLSDRFSAERPKGSFSTLEIQRTEQGDSAMYLCASSSGTGFVRSYNEQFFGPGTRLTVL.

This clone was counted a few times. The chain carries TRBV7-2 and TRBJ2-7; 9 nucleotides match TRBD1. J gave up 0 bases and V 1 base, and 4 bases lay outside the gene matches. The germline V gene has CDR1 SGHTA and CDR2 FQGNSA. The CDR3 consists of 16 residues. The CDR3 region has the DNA TGTGCCAGCAGCTTAGGTCAGACAGGGGGCTCCTACGAGCAGTACTTC. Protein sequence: CASSLGQTGGSYEQYF.

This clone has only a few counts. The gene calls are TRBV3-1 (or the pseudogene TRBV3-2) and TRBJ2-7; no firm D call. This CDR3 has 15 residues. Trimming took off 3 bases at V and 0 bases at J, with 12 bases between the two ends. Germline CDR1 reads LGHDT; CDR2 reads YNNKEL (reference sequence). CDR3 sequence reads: CASSQLASVSYEQYF. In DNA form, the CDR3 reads TGTGCCAGCAGCCAGTTGGCCAGTGTCTCCTACGAGCAGTACTTC.

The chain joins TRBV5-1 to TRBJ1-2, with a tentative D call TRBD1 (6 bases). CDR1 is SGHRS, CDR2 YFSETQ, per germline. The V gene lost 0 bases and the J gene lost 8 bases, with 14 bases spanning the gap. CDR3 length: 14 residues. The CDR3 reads CASSLVAGARGYTF. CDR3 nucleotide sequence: TGCGCCAGCAGCTTGGTGGCAGGGGCGCGGGGCTACACCTTC.

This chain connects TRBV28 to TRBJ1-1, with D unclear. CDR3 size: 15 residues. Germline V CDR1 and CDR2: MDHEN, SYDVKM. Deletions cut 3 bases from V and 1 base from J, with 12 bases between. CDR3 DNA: TGTGCCAGCAGTTTTGGGGAGAGTGGGAACACTGAAGCTTTCTTT. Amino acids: CASSFGESGNTEAFF.

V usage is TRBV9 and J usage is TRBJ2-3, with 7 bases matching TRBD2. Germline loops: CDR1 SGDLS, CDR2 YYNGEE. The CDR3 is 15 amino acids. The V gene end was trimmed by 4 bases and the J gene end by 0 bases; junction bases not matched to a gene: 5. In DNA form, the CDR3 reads TGTGCCAGCAGCCCTAGCGGATCTAGCACAGATACGCAGTATTTT. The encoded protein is CASSPSGSSTDTQYF.

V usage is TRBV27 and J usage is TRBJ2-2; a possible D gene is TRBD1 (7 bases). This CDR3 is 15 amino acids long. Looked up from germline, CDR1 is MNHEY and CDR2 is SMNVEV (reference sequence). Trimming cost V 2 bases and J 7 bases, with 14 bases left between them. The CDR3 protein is CASSLRSGGSGELFF. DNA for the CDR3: TGTGCCAGCAGTTTAAGGTCAGGGGGGAGCGGGGAGCTGTTTTTT.

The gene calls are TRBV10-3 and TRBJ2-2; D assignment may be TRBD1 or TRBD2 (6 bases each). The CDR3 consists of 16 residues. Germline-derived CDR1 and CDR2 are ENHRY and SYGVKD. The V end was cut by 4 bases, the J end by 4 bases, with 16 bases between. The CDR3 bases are TGTGCCATCAGTGGTACGGGGGCGCGAGGCACCGGGGAGCTGTTTTTT. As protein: CAISGTGARGTGELFF.